This TCR beta chain derives from a study of identical twins. As concerns this clonotype: The antigen remains unidentified.

TCRdb ran MiXCR on the 5' RACE reads and lists one entry per CDR3 protein. The sample records about 1.7 million distinct CDR3 sequences, less than 40% being singletons. Overall study results and limits: Shared out-of-frame alpha sequences (those common to twins) showed excess low generation probability.

The V gene end was trimmed by 6 bases and the J gene end by 4 bases; junction bases not matched to a gene: 7. The CDR3 consists of 14 residues. This TCR derives from a newborn girl in good health. V and J are TRBV12-3 or TRBV12-4 and TRBJ1-1, with TRBD1 matching over 8 bases. Specimen: cord blood. CDR3 loop: CASSDRGDGTEAFF. CDR3 DNA sequence: TGTGCCAGCAGCGACAGGGGCGATGGCACTGAAGCTTTCTTT.